What follows are 11 T cell receptor beta chains derived from one specimen sequenced in a study of T cells in Graves' hyperthyroidism and ophthalmopathy. Amplified regions were TCR beta CDR3 sequences from RNA transcripts. HTBI primers were employed in a first-round RT-PCR of the TCR CDR3. TCRdb used MiXCR to reprocess the multiplex PCR reads, holding one entry per CDR3 protein. The sample has some 550,000 distinct CDR3 sequences, 20% to 25% seen once. Material for sequencing was blood. The receptors originated from a man aged 18 to 29 with Graves' hyperthyroidism.

The chain carries TRBV30 and TRBJ2-7; D unresolved. This CDR3 has 12 amino acids. Germline CDR1 and CDR2: GTSNPN and SVGIG (reference sequence). V gave up 4 bases and J gave up 0 bases, with 7 bases separating them. CDR3 sequence reads: CAWIRTSYEQYF. In nucleotides, the CDR3 is TGTGCCTGGATTCGGACCTCCTACGAGCAGTACTTC. Full variable domain (remainder filled in from reference TRBV30 and TRBJ2-7): SQTIHQWPATLVQPVGSPLSLECTVEGTSNPNLYWYRQAAGRGLQLLFYSVGIGQISSEVPQNLSASRPQDRQFILSSKKLLLSDSGFYLCAWIRTSYEQYFGPGTRLTVT.

The sample holds many counts of this clonotype. V and J are TRBV5-6 and TRBJ1-1, with D perhaps matching TRBD1 (5 bases). Germline values: CDR1 SGHDT, CDR2 YYEEEE. The CDR3 has 13 amino acids. The V end lost 8 bases, the J end lost 1 base, and 12 bases lay between the germline ends. The CDR3 here is CASSRDGNTEAFF. CDR3 coding DNA: TGTGCCAGTAGCAGGGACGGGAACACTGAAGCTTTCTTT.

Ten or more counts support this clonotype. The chain is built from TRBV12-3 or TRBV12-4 and TRBJ2-7; 7 positions agree with TRBD1. This CDR3 region has 15 residues. The ends lost 6 bases at V and 2 bases at J; junction bases unmatched: 10. The CDR3 sequence is CASRHDRDRTYEQYF. Here the CDR3 DNA reads TGTGCCAGCAGACACGACAGGGACCGGACCTACGAGCAGTACTTC.

This clonotype has ten or more counts. V is TRBV12-3 or TRBV12-4 and J is TRBJ1-1; maybe TRBD1 (5 bases). Between the trimmed V and J ends, which lost 5 bases and 1 base, there was a span of 11 bases. The CDR3 is made up of 14 amino acids. The CDR3 bases are TGTGCCAGCAGTCCCCGGGACTGGAACACTGAAGCTTTCTTT. It translates to CASSPRDWNTEAFF.

This clonotype has a count of ten or more. V and J are TRBV6-5 and TRBJ2-7; D is possibly TRBD2 (6 bases). Germline CDR1 MNHEY, CDR2 SVGAGI. The ends were cut back, 2 bases at V and 3 bases at J, with 11 bases in the middle. The CDR3 has 14 amino acids. The CDR3 reads CASSYQSGVYEQYF. The CDR3 DNA is TGTGCCAGCAGTTACCAATCGGGGGTCTACGAGCAGTACTTC.

The chain combines TRBV28 with TRBJ2-2; tentative D call: TRBD2 (6 bases). CDR1 and CDR2 from the germline V gene are MDHEN and SYDVKM. This CDR3 has 16 amino acids. V was trimmed by 2 bases and J by 3 bases, leaving 13 bases between them. DNA of the CDR3: TGTGCCAGCAGTTTAGGGAGGCCAGGGCACACCGGGGAGCTGTTTTTT. Translation gives CASSLGRPGHTGELFF.

The V gene is TRBV18, the J gene TRBJ1-2; TRBD1 is a possible D gene (5 bases). CDR1 is KGHSH, CDR2 LQKENI, per germline. The CDR3 consists of 15 residues. V was pared by 3 bases and J by 7 bases, with 18 bases between. The CDR3 DNA reads TGTGCCAGCTCACCGAGCGTAGAGAGGGGTGGTGGCTACACCTTC. Translated: CASSPSVERGGGYTF.

This clonotype has a count of ten or more. V is TRBV5-1 and J is TRBJ1-1, with 8 positions matching TRBD1. The CDR3 length is 17 residues. With V trimmed by 2 bases and J by 1 base, 10 bases remained unmatched. Per the germline V gene, CDR1 is SGHRS and CDR2 is YFSETQ. CDR3: CASSLLGAGTGNTEAFF. The CDR3 nucleotides are TGCGCCAGCAGCTTATTGGGTGCCGGGACAGGGAACACTGAAGCTTTCTTT.

This clonotype has only a few counts. Just one base apart from a much larger clone, this may be a read error. The chain uses TRBV6-1 and TRBJ1-5, with 8 bases that match TRBD1. The CDR3 spans 15 residues. From germline, CDR1 is MNHNS and CDR2 SASEGT. The CDR3 is CASTLGQGPLGPQQF. In nucleotides, the CDR3 is TGTGCCAGCACCTTAGGACAGGGACCTTTGGGGCCCCAGCAGTTT.

V and J are TRBV4-1 and TRBJ2-4, with a tentative D call TRBD2 (6 bases). Per germline, CDR1 MGHRA and CDR2 YSYEKL. V lost 1 base, J lost 8 bases, and 12 bases lay in between. This CDR3 spans 14 amino acids. The CDR3 nucleotides are TGCGCCAGCAGCCAAGGCTACGGGAGTGACATTCAGTACTTC. Translating it yields CASSQGYGSDIQYF.

The V gene is TRBV4-3, the J gene TRBJ2-5, with unresolved D. The CDR3 length is 15 residues. Trimming cost V 4 bases and J 5 bases, with 17 bases left between them. Germline CDR1 LGHNA, CDR2 YSLEER. The CDR3 bases are TGCGCCAGCAGCCTTTCCTGGACGGAAGGGGAGACCCAGTACTTC. This sequence encodes CASSLSWTEGETQYF.